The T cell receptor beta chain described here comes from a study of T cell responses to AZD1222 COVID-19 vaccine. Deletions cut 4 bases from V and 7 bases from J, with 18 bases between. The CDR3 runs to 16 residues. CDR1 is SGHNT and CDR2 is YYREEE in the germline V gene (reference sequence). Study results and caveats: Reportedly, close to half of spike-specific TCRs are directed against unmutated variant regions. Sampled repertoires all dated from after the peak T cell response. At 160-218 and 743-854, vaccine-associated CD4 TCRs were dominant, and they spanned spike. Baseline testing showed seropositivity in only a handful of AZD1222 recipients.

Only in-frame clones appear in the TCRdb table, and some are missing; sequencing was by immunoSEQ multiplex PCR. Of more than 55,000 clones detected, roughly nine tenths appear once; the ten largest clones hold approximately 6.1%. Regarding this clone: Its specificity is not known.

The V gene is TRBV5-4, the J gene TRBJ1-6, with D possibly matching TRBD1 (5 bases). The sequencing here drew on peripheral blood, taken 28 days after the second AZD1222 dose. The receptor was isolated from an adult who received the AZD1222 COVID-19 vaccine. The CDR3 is CASSPAPTANNSPLHF. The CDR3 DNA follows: TGTGCCAGCAGCCCCGCCCCGACAGCTAACAATTCACCCCTCCACTTT. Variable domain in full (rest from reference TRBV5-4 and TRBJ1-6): ETGVTQSPTHLIKTRGQQVTLRCSSQSGHNTVSWYQQALGQGPQFIFQYYREEENGRGNFPPRFSGLQFPNYSSELNVNALELDDSALYLCASSPAPTANNSPLHFGNGTRLTVT.